Below are 17 T cell receptor beta chains sequenced from a single sample in a study of regulatory T cells in long-lasting Graves disease. Time point: newly diagnosed GD, antithyroid drugs for less than 3 months. Construction of the TCR library relied on RNA isolated from PBMCs. Through Arm-PCR of CDR3 regions and iRepertoire HTBI primers, TCR beta libraries were built. TCRdb redid the calling of the multiplex PCR reads with MiXCR, one entry per CDR3 protein. Of 440,000 or so distinct CDR3 sequences in the sample, around 17% were seen once. The same sample was also used in a study of T cells in Graves' hyperthyroidism and ophthalmopathy.

Sample: peripheral blood mononuclear cells (PBMCs), taken at new diagnosis, from a patient treated with antithyroid drugs. These receptors originate from a woman aged 25 to 39 with Graves disease.

This clonotype was counted many times. The chain employs TRBV28 and TRBJ1-1; D is perhaps TRBD1 (5 bases). This CDR3 is built from 17 residues. Germline CDR1 reads MDHEN; CDR2 reads SYDVKM. Trimming removed 6 bases at V and 2 bases at J, with 22 bases between. In nucleotides, the CDR3 is TGTGCCAGCAGGTTCCTTCTTCCGGGACTAATAAACACTGAAGCTTTCTTT. It codes for CASRFLLPGLINTEAFF.

This clonotype was seen many times. This chain uses TRBV7-6 with TRBJ2-1; the match to TRBD2 covers 8 bases. CDR1 is SGHVS, CDR2 FNYEAQ, per germline. V dropped 1 base and J dropped 1; count of bases not matched to a gene: 3. This CDR3 is 16 amino acids long. For the CDR3, the DNA is TGTGCCAGCAGCTTAGATGGCGGGAGGTCCTACAATGAGCAGTTCTTC. Its translation is CASSLDGGRSYNEQFF.

A note on this clonotype: It may be a read error: a sequence one base away is much more abundant. CDR3 coding DNA: TGCGCCAGCAGCCAAGCCGACCGGGGTGACTTT. The encoded protein is CASSQADRGDF. The chain joins TRBV4-1 to TRBJ1-1; D not certain. This CDR3 region has 11 residues. The V gene's germline CDR1 is MGHRA and CDR2 YSYEKL.

This clonotype was recorded at least ten times. The chain combines TRBV5-1 with TRBJ1-2; unclear D gene. The CDR3 totals 13 residues. Trimming shortened V by 2 bases and J by 3 bases, and 8 bases separated the two germline ends. The V gene's germline CDR1 is SGHRS and CDR2 YFSETQ. The CDR3 protein is CASSLLEDYGYTF. CDR3 nucleotide sequence: TGCGCCAGCAGCTTACTGGAGGACTATGGCTACACCTTC.

This clonotype was recorded many times. The chain combines TRBV6-5 with TRBJ1-1; 7 positions agree with TRBD1. Germline V CDR1 and CDR2: MNHEY, SVGAGI. The CDR3 contains 15 residues. The J segment lost 5 bases and the V segment lost 4 bases, leaving 10 bases of the junction unmatched. The CDR3 loop is CASSWGEGGTTEAFF. DNA for the CDR3: TGTGCCAGCAGTTGGGGGGAAGGGGGCACTACTGAAGCTTTCTTT.

As regards this clonotype: A much bigger clone sits one base away, suggesting this may be a read error. V is TRBV18 and J is TRBJ2-4; D perhaps matches TRBD2 (7 bases). The J call may not be correct, given that the DNA end is closer to TRBJ2-1. This CDR3 comprises 17 residues. The germline V gene has CDR1 KGHSH and CDR2 LQKENI. The CDR3 loop reads CAGSPARGQGNVNEQFF. As DNA, the CDR3 is TGTGCCGGCTCTCCCGCGCGGGGGCAGGGGAACGTCAATGAGCAGTTCTTC.

To note about this clonotype: Only one base separates this from a far larger clonotype, so it likely reflects a read error. The chain has TRBV7-2 and TRBJ2-3; 9 bases are shared with TRBD1. The end of the DNA fits TRBJ2-5 better, so the J call may be wrong. This CDR3 is 16 amino acids long. CDR1 and CDR2 (germline): SGHTA, FQGNSA. For the CDR3, the DNA is TGTGCCAACAGCTTCCGAAGGGGGACAGGGACCGAGACCCAGTACTTC. Protein product: CANSFRRGTGTETQYF.

The sample holds a few counts of this clonotype. The chain recombines TRBV29-1 with TRBJ2-5, with D unclear. CDR1 is SQVTM and CDR2 is ANQGSEA in the germline V gene. V lost 2 bases and J 5 bases, leaving 6 bases between the germline ends. The CDR3 runs to 11 residues. CDR3 protein: CSVEIGETQYF. The CDR3 DNA sequence: TGCAGCGTTGAAATTGGGGAGACCCAGTACTTC.

The rearrangement links TRBV7-2 to TRBJ2-1; D is unclear. The germline V gene encodes CDR1 SGHTA and CDR2 FQGNSA. Trimming stripped 1 base from V and 7 bases from J, with 14 bases between. This CDR3 is 15 amino acids long. CDR3 nucleotide sequence: TGTGCCAGCAGCTTAGGTCGGCGTACAGAGAATGAGCAGTTCTTC. It yields the protein CASSLGRRTENEQFF.

This clonotype occurred a few times. The junction departs from the called germline gene at one end, perhaps through a read error. The gene calls are TRBV5-1 and TRBJ2-7; D is unresolved. CDR3 length: 13 amino acids. Germline values: CDR1 SGHRS, CDR2 YFSETQ. As DNA, the CDR3 is TGCGCCAGCAGCTTAACCAGGCCATACGAGCAATACTTC. The encoded protein is CASSLTRPYEQYF.

Details on this clonotype: A much larger clone sits a single nucleotide away, making a read error possible. The chain carries TRBV20-1 and TRBJ2-6; tentative D call: TRBD1 (7 bases). The CDR3 length is 17 residues. The germline gives CDR1 DFQATT, CDR2 SNEGSKA (reference sequence). The CDR3 DNA reads TGCAGTGCCGACCAGGGGGGCTACCTATCTGGGGCCAACATCCTGACTTTC. This translates into CSADQGGYLSGANILTF.

This clonotype appeared a few times. J is TRBJ2-1 and V is TRBV3-1; D is ambiguous. This CDR3 spans 17 amino acids. Germline loops: CDR1 LGHDT, CDR2 YNNKEL (reference sequence). Trimming removed 2 bases from V and 3 bases from J, with 17 bases in between. This chain's CDR3 is CASSQHSDTAVYNEQFF. The CDR3 nucleotides read TGTGCCAGCAGCCAACATTCCGATACCGCTGTCTACAATGAGCAGTTCTTC.

The genes are TRBV6-2 or TRBV6-3 and TRBJ2-7; TRBD2 matches 9 bases. V shed 5 bases and J 6 bases; nucleotides not matched to a gene: 5. CDR1 MNHEY and CDR2 SVGEGT come from the germline V gene. The CDR3 sequence is 13 residues long. The CDR3 reads CASSAGGDLEQYF. The CDR3 nucleotides read TGTGCCAGCAGTGCGGGGGGGGACCTCGAGCAGTACTTC.

This clonotype was recorded many times. The gene calls are TRBV20-1 and TRBJ2-3; maybe TRBD1 (6 bases). Trimming removed 0 bases from V and 5 bases from J, with 15 bases in between. This CDR3 has 15 residues. The germline V gene encodes CDR1 DFQATT and CDR2 SNEGSKA (reference sequence). The DNA for the CDR3 is TGCAGTGCTAGAGAGGCAGGGGCCTGGGTAGATACGCAGTATTTT. Protein: CSAREAGAWVDTQYF.

This clonotype was observed at least ten times. V and J are TRBV29-1 and TRBJ2-1; 9 nucleotides match TRBD1. The CDR3 has 15 amino acids. Germline loops: CDR1 SQVTM, CDR2 ANQGSEA. The ends lost 1 base at V and 6 bases at J; junction bases unmatched: 7. The CDR3 DNA follows: TGCAGCGTTGAAGCCCGGGACAGGGACGGCAATGAGCAGTTCTTC. The encoded protein is CSVEARDRDGNEQFF.

The chain employs TRBV9 and TRBJ2-1; 9 bases line up with TRBD2. V lost 0 bases, J lost 3 bases, and 7 bases stayed unmatched. In germline, CDR1 is SGDLS, CDR2 YYNGEE. There are 17 residues in the CDR3. The CDR3 sequence: CASSVVPRREGYNEQFF. As DNA, the CDR3 is TGTGCCAGCAGCGTAGTGCCGAGGCGGGAGGGCTACAATGAGCAGTTCTTC.

This clonotype was observed many times. V usage is TRBV6-5 and J usage is TRBJ2-7, with D perhaps matching TRBD1 (6 bases). This CDR3 has 17 residues. Per the germline V gene, CDR1 is MNHEY and CDR2 is SVGAGI. Trimming left V 2 bases short and J 2 bases short, with 19 bases between. Here the CDR3 DNA reads TGTGCCAGCAGTTACAACAAGGGACACCAGGGCCCCTACGAGCAGTACTTC. Protein product: CASSYNKGHQGPYEQYF.